This T cell receptor beta chain was sequenced for a study of shared clonotypes between healthy human individuals. The CDR3 covers 13 residues. With 5 bases clipped from V and 7 bases from J, the junction kept 7 bases outside the gene matches. Germline values: CDR1 SGHVS, CDR2 FNYEAQ. Naive CD8 cells lacked CD45RO, underwent positive selection for CCR7 and left out terminally differentiated effector memory CD45RA+ cells. TCRdb's table, derived via immunoSEQ multiplex PCR, lists solely in-frame clones and lacks some. The sample yields millions of clones, about 95% seen once. The sequenced sample was naive CD8+ T cells sorted from blood. The chain employs TRBV7-6 and TRBJ2-7; the match to TRBD1 covers 8 bases. The receptor comes from a man aged 18 to 35 in good health. The CDR3 nucleotides read TGTGCCAGCAGCCCGGACAGGGAGAGTGAGCAGTACTTC. The encoded protein is CASSPDRESEQYF.